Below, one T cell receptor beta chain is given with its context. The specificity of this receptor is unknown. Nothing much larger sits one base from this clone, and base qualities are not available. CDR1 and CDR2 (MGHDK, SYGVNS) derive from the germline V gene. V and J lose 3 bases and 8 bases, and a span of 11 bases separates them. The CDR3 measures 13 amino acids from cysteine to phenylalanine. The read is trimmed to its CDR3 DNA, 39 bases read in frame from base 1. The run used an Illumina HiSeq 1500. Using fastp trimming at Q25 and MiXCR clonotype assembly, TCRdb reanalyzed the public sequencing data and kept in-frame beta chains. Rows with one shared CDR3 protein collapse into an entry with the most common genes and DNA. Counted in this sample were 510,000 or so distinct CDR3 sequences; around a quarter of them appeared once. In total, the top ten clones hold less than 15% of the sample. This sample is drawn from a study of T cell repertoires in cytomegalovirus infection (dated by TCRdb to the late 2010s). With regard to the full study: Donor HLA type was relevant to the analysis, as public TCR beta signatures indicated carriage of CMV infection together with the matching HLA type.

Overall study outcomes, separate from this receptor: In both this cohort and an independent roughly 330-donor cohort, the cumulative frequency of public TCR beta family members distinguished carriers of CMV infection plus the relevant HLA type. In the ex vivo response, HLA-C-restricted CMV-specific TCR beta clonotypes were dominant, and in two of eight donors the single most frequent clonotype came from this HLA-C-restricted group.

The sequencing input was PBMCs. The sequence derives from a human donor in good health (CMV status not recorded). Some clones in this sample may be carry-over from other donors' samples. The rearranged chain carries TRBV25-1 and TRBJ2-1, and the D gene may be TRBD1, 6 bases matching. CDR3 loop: CASSERTGHEQFF. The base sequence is TGTGCCAGCAGTGAGCGCACAGGGCATGAGCAGTTCTTC.